This TCR beta chain was retrieved from a study of blood T cell repertoires in COVID-19. Background on the study: Whether acute or convalescent, the COVID-19 samples came from the United States, Italy and Spain. Sources were T cells, B-cell-depleted T cells, or PBMCs; the material itself was cDNA or gDNA.

From germline, CDR1 is DFQATT and CDR2 SNEGSKA (reference sequence). This CDR3 is built from 11 residues. Trimming removed 6 bases from V and 7 bases from J, with 10 bases in between. Sequencing was performed with immunoSEQ multiplex PCR; in TCRdb, only in-frame clones are kept and a portion is missing. The sample holds about 120,000 clones, 65% to 90% seen once. The chain has TRBV20-1 and TRBJ2-1, with D unclear. Sequencing was done on a sample of peripheral blood. This TCR derives from a human donor in a cohort sampled during active COVID-19. In DNA, the CDR3 is TGCAGTGCATCGCGGTTAAATGAGCAGTTCTTC. As protein: CSASRLNEQFF.